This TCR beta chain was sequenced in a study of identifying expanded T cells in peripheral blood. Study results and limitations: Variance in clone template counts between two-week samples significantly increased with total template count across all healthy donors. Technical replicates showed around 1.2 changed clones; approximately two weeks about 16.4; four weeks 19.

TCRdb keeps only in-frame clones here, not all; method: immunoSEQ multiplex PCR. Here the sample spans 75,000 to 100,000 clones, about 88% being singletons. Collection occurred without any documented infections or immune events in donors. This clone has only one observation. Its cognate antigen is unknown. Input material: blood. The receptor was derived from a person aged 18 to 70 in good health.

CDR3 protein: CASRLAYLESSNTEAFF. The CDR3 coding sequence is TGTGCAAGTCGCTTAGCGTATCTAGAGTCCAGTAACACTGAAGCTTTCTTT. The chain is built from TRBV12-2 and TRBJ1-1. TRBV12-2 is assigned pseudogene status. This CDR3 region has 17 residues.